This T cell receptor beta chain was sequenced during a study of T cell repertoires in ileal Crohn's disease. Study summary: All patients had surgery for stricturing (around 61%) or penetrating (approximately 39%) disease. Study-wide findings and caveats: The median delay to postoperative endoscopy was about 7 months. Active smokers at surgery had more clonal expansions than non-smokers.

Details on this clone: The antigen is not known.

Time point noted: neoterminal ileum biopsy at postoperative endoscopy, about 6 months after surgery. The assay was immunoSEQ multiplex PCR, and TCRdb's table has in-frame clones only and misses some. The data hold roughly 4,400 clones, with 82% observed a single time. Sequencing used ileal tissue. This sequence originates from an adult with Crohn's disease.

The CDR3 nucleotides are TGTGCCAGCTCACCACCTTCGGGAGGGCCCAACACCGGGGAGCTGTTTTTT. This translates into CASSPPSGGPNTGELFF. The chain links TRBV18 to TRBJ2-2, with TRBD2 matching over 8 bases. J lost 2 bases, V lost 0 bases, and 5 bases had no gene match. Germline CDR1 reads KGHSH; CDR2 reads LQKENI. The CDR3 is 17 amino acids.